This T cell receptor (beta chain) comes out of a study of cytomegalovirus exposure and HLA in healthy donors. Both 60 Vbeta primers and 13 Jbeta primers went into the PCR. Generated by immunoSEQ multiplex PCR, the TCRdb table keeps only in-frame clones and is missing some. Of roughly 61,000 clones listed, around 92% were seen once; the top ten hold less than 1.6%. In regard to this clone: Its antigen is unidentified.

Germline V gene lookup returns CDR1 SGDLS and CDR2 YYNGEE. V was pared by 0 bases and J by 6 bases, with 10 bases between. The CDR3 is 13 residues long. Study findings and constraints: Prior analysis indicated that the majority of TCR beta V segments exhibited productivity approximately 90% or approximately 30% of the time. Cytomegalovirus-associated TCR beta chains were listed, numbering over 150. Association of roughly 17,000 TCR beta sequences with HLA alleles was found at 0.05 false discovery rate in a later analysis.

This sequence was found in a man aged 25-40 years in good health and CMV-seropositive. The chain combines TRBV9 with TRBJ2-7; D uncertain. The sample taken for sequencing was PBMCs. CDR3 in amino acids: CASSVDWAAEQYF. CDR3 DNA sequence: TGTGCCAGCAGCGTAGACTGGGCCGCCGAGCAGTACTTC. The full variable domain, completed using reference TRBV9 and TRBJ2-7, is DSGVTQTPKHLITATGQRVTLRCSPRSGDLSVYWYQQSLDQGLQFLIQYYNGEERAKGNILERFSAQQFPDLHSELNLSSLELGDSALYFCASSVDWAAEQYFGPGTRLTVT.